A single sample gave rise to the 20 T cell receptor beta chains below, sequenced in a study of graft-versus-host responses after intestinal transplantation. Tissue processing of the graft released intraepithelial and lamina propria lymphocytes from it. Repertoires were generated with immunoSEQ multiplex PCR, while TCRdb's copy carries only in-frame clones and drops some. Of tens of thousands of clones listed, more than 70% are singletons. This material consisted of ileum tissue, taken 98 days after intestinal transplantation. The receptors derive from a human patient who received an intestinal transplant, so some T cells may come from the graft donor.

The chain is built from TRBV11-2 and TRBJ2-3, with D possibly being TRBD1 or TRBD2 (7 bases each). The CDR3 spans 16 residues. V lost 0 bases and J lost 1, with 11 bases in between. The germline V gene has CDR1 SGHAT and CDR2 FQNNGV. CDR3 bases: TGTGCCAGCAGCTTAGACAGGGGGGGTCGCACAGATACGCAGTATTTT. Translation: CASSLDRGGRTDTQYF. Full variable domain (remainder filled in from reference TRBV11-2 and TRBJ2-3): EAGVAQSPRYKIIEKRQSVAFWCNPISGHATLYWYQQILGQGPKLLIQFQNNGVVDDSQLPKDRFSAERLKGVDSTLKIQPAKLEDSAVYLCASSLDRGGRTDTQYFGPGTRLTVL.

The genes are TRBV5-4 and TRBJ1-2; D gene uncertain. Trimming removed 4 bases from V and 4 bases from J, with 14 bases in between. CDR1 is SGHNT, CDR2 YYREEE, per germline (reference sequence). The CDR3 consists of 14 residues. CDR3 nucleotide sequence: TGTGCCAGCAGCGCTAGACCCGACGCCTATGGCTACACCTTC. This gives the protein CASSARPDAYGYTF. The entire variable domain, with the rest obtained from reference TRBV5-4 and TRBJ1-2, is as follows: ETGVTQSPTHLIKTRGQQVTLRCSSQSGHNTVSWYQQALGQGPQFIFQYYREEENGRGNFPPRFSGLQFPNYSSELNVNALELDDSALYLCASSARPDAYGYTFGSGTRLTVV.

The chain employs TRBV5-1 and TRBJ1-6; D is uncertain. CDR1 is SGHRS and CDR2 is YFSETQ in the germline V gene. Between the trimmed V and J ends, which lost 2 bases and 9 bases, there was a span of 9 bases. The CDR3 consists of 13 residues. CDR3 nucleotides: TGCGCCAGCAGCTTATTTCGGGCTTCACCCCTCCACTTT. It yields the protein CASSLFRASPLHF.

This chain connects TRBV9 to TRBJ2-2; D not resolved. Germline CDR1 and CDR2: SGDLS and YYNGEE. The germline V and J ends were trimmed by 0 bases and 6 bases, with 6 bases remaining between them. This CDR3 has 13 residues. In DNA form, the CDR3 reads TGTGCCAGCAGCGTAGTATCCGCCGGGGAGCTGTTTTTT. This codes for CASSVVSAGELFF.

This chain uses TRBV6-1 with TRBJ2-2; no clear D. The germline V gene has CDR1 MNHNS and CDR2 SASEGT. Trimming removed 7 bases at V and 0 bases at J, with 9 bases between. The CDR3 extends over 14 amino acids. The CDR3 DNA sequence: TGTGCCAGCATTTCTGGGACGAACACCGGGGAGCTGTTTTTT. It yields the protein CASISGTNTGELFF.

The chain uses TRBV4-1 and TRBJ2-3; D gene uncertain. CDR1 is MGHRA and CDR2 is YSYEKL in the germline V gene. The CDR3 sequence is 16 residues long. With 0 bases removed from V and 1 base from J, the gap between germline ends came to 11 bases. CDR3 DNA sequence: TGCGCCAGCAGCCAAGATCCCTCTCTAGGCACAGATACGCAGTATTTT. It is translated as CASSQDPSLGTDTQYF.

Within the sample, this clone is medium-sized. The chain links TRBV19 to TRBJ2-7; D may match TRBD1 or TRBD2 (7 bases each). Germline CDR1 LNHDA, CDR2 SQIVND (reference sequence). Deletions cut 3 bases from V and 2 bases from J, with 11 bases between. The CDR3 is 14 residues long. Here the CDR3 reads CASSMGGTAYEQYF. The CDR3 DNA sequence: TGTGCCAGTAGTATGGGAGGGACAGCCTACGAGCAGTACTTC.

The chain combines TRBV9 with TRBJ2-2, with D perhaps being TRBD1 or TRBD2 (5 bases each). V dropped 6 bases and J dropped 4 bases, with 13 bases sitting between them. CDR3 length equals 14 residues. In germline, CDR1 is SGDLS, CDR2 YYNGEE. The CDR3 spells CASNHEGTTGELFF. The CDR3 DNA follows: TGTGCCAGCAACCATGAAGGGACCACCGGGGAGCTGTTTTTT. Looking up the rest from reference TRBV9 and TRBJ2-2 gives the full variable domain: DSGVTQTPKHLITATGQRVTLRCSPRSGDLSVYWYQQSLDQGLQFLIQYYNGEERAKGNILERFSAQQFPDLHSELNLSSLELGDSALYFCASNHEGTTGELFFGEGSRLTVL.

The chain has TRBV5-4 and TRBJ2-7; D may match TRBD1 or TRBD2 (5 bases each). The germline V and J ends were trimmed by 4 bases and 3 bases, with 14 bases remaining between them. Germline V CDR1 and CDR2: SGHNT, YYREEE (reference sequence). The CDR3 loop spans 14 amino acids. The CDR3 protein is CASSPTGTLYEQYF. CDR3 nucleotide sequence: TGTGCCAGCAGCCCCACCGGGACCCTCTACGAGCAGTACTTC.

The chain combines TRBV4-1 with TRBJ1-6; D possibly corresponds to TRBD1 (6 bases). Trimming left V 0 bases short and J 10 bases short, with 13 bases between. This CDR3 is built from 15 residues. Germline values: CDR1 MGHRA, CDR2 YSYEKL. This CDR3 reads CASSQDPRGSSPLHF. Here the CDR3 DNA reads TGCGCCAGCAGCCAAGACCCCAGGGGTTCCTCACCCCTCCACTTT.

As regards this clone: In the same sample, other DNA sequences code for this CDR3. V is TRBV19 and J is TRBJ2-2; 7 bases map to TRBD1. CDR1 and CDR2 (germline): LNHDA, SQIVND (reference sequence). The CDR3 has 14 residues. V trimming: 3 bases; J trimming: 4 bases; junction bases outside the gene matches: 2. Here the CDR3 reads CASSISGGTGELFF. The CDR3 DNA follows: TGTGCCAGTAGTATCTCAGGGGGCACCGGGGAGCTGTTTTTT.

The CDR3 DNA is TGCGCCAGCAGTGAAGAAGACTGGGAGGGCTACACCTTC. It specifies CASSEEDWEGYTF. The chain combines TRBV10-2 with TRBJ1-2, with D unclear. Deletions cut 3 bases from V and 8 bases from J, with 13 bases between. This CDR3 spans 13 amino acids. Germline V lookup: CDR1 WSHSY, CDR2 SAAADI.

Turning to this clone: This sample includes further DNA sequences coding for the same CDR3. This sequence joins TRBV27 and TRBJ1-3, with D maybe TRBD1 (6 bases). CDR3 size: 15 residues. Germline CDR1 is MNHEY and CDR2 is SMNVEV (reference sequence). V dropped 5 bases and J dropped 0 bases, with 11 bases sitting between them. The DNA for the CDR3 is TGTGCCAGCAGTCTAACAGGGTCCTCTGGAAACACCATATATTTT. Its protein is CASSLTGSSGNTIYF.

This clone appeared a single time. The rearrangement uses TRBV5-8 and TRBJ2-5; no reliable D call. V dropped 2 bases and J dropped 1 base, with 6 bases sitting between them. In germline, CDR1 is SGHTS, CDR2 YDEGEE. The CDR3 length is 13 residues. CDR3 sequence: CASSFQSQETQYF. CDR3 bases: TGTGCCAGCAGCTTCCAGTCCCAAGAGACCCAGTACTTC.

This clone was picked up one time. The chain carries TRBV12-5 and TRBJ1-2, with unresolved D. This CDR3 has 14 residues. Trimming left V 6 bases short and J 4 bases short, with 15 bases between. The germline CDR1 and CDR2 sequences are LGHNT and FRNRAP. In nucleotides, the CDR3 is TGTGCTAGTGGCCCCACCGAATTGGGCTATGGCTACACCTTC. This codes for CASGPTELGYGYTF.

V usage is TRBV7-2 and J usage is TRBJ2-5; 12 bases match TRBD2. In germline, CDR1 is SGHTA, CDR2 FQGNSA. This CDR3 has 16 amino acids. Unmatched junction bases numbered 5, after V lost 5 bases and J lost 1 base. The CDR3 protein is CASSLGLAGIQETQYF. CDR3 bases: TGTGCCAGCAGCCTAGGACTAGCGGGGATCCAAGAGACCCAGTACTTC.

Notes on this clone: A read error may account for a junction end that differs from germline. The gene calls are TRBV18 and TRBJ2-7, with a weak D call TRBD1 (5 bases). The germline V gene encodes CDR1 KGHSH and CDR2 LQKENI. CDR3 length: 13 amino acids. In DNA form, the CDR3 reads TGTGCCAGCTCCCAGGGCCTAACTTCTTTGACCCTATTC. It encodes CASSQGLTSLTLF.

The V and J genes are TRBV10-3 and TRBJ2-1, with D maybe TRBD1 (6 bases). Trimming removed 10 bases from V and 10 bases from J, with 23 bases in between. The germline gives CDR1 ENHRY, CDR2 SYGVKD. CDR3 length: 14 residues. CDR3 protein: CATTKHSQGYEQFF. CDR3 DNA: TGTGCCACCACAAAGCACTCCCAGGGGTACGAGCAGTTCTTC.

J is TRBJ1-6 and V is TRBV6-6, with D unresolved. Between the trimmed V and J ends, which lost 6 bases and 9 bases, there was a span of 15 bases. This CDR3 region has 14 residues. Germline CDR1 MNHNY, CDR2 SVGAGI (reference sequence). The CDR3 loop is CASRSEEGFSPLHF. In DNA, the CDR3 is TGTGCCAGCAGATCAGAGGAGGGTTTTTCACCCCTCCACTTT.

The V gene is TRBV27, the J gene TRBJ1-1, with D perhaps TRBD1 (5 bases). Germline CDR1 MNHEY, CDR2 SMNVEV (reference sequence). V lost 0 bases, J lost 6 bases, and 11 bases lay in between. The length of the CDR3 is 14 residues. This chain's CDR3 is CASSLSGVVAEAFF. The CDR3 coding sequence is TGTGCCAGCAGTTTATCGGGGGTGGTGGCTGAAGCTTTCTTT.